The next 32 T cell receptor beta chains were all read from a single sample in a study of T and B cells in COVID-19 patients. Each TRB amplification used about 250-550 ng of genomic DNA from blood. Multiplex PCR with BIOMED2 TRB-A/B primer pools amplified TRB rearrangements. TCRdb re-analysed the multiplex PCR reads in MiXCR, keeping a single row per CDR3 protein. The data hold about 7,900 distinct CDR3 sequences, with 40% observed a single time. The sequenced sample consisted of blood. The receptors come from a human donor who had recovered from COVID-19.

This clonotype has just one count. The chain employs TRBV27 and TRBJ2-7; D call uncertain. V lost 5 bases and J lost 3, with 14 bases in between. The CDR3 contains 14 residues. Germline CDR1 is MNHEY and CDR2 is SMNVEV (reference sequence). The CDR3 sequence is CASSPLGTLYEQYV. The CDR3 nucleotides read TGTGCCAGCAGTCCGCTGGGCACCCTCTACGAGCAGTACGTC.

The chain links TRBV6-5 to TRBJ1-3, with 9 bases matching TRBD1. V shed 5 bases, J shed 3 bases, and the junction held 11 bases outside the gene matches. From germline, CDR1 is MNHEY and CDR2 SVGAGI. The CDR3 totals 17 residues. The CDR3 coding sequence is TGTGCCAGCAGTCTCAACAGGGGGCCCCTCAGTGGAAACACCATATATTTT. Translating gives CASSLNRGPLSGNTIYF.

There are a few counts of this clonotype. The CDR3 DNA is TGTGCCAGCAGTGAAGAAGATTGGGGGGCGAGGCGAGATACGCAGTATTTT. Its translation is CASSEEDWGARRDTQYF. The chain has TRBV6-1 and TRBJ2-3, with D perhaps being TRBD1 or TRBD2 (6 bases each). V lost 1 base and J 5 bases, leaving 19 bases between the germline ends. Per germline, CDR1 MNHNS and CDR2 SASEGT. The CDR3 extends over 17 amino acids.

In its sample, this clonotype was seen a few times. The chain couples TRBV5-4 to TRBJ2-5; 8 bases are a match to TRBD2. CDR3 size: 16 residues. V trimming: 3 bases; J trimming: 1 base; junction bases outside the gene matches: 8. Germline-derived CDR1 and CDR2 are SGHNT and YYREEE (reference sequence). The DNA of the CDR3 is TGTGCCAGCAGCTGGGCGTCTAGCGGGCCCCAAGAGACCCAGTACTTC. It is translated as CASSWASSGPQETQYF.

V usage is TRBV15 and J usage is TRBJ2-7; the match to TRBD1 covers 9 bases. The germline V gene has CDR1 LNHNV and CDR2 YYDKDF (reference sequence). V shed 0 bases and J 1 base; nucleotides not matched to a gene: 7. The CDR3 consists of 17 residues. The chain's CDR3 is CATSRDGRTGESYEQYF. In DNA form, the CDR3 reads TGTGCCACCAGCAGAGATGGTAGGACAGGGGAGTCCTACGAGCAGTACTTC.

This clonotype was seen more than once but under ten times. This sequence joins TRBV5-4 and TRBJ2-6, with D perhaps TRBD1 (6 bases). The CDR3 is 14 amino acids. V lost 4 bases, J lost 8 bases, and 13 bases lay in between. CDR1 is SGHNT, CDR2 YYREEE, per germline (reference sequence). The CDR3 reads CASSEQGQTNVLTF. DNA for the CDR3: TGTGCCAGCAGCGAGCAAGGACAGACCAACGTCCTGACTTTC.

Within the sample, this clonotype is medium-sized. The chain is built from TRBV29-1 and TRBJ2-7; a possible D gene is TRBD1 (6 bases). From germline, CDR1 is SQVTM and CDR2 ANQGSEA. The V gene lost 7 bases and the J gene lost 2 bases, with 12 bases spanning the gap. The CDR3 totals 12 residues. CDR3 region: CSAGTRAYEQYF. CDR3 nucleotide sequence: TGCAGCGCCGGGACAAGAGCCTACGAGCAGTACTTC.

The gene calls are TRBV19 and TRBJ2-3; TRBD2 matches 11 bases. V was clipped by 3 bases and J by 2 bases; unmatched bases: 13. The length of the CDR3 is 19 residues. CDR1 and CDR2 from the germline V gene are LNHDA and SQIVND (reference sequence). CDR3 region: CASSIPGGRTSGFTDTQYF. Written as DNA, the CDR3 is TGTGCCAGTAGTATTCCGGGGGGGAGGACTAGCGGGTTCACAGATACGCAGTATTTT.

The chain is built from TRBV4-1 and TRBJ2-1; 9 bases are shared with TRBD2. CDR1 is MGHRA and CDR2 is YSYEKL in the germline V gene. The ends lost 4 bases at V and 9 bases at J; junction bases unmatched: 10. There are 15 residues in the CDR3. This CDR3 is CASSPPGGGAGEQFF. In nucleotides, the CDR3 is TGCGCCAGCAGCCCCCCTGGCGGGGGGGCAGGTGAGCAGTTCTTC.

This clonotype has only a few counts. The CDR3 sequence is CASSSRDSYNEQFF. As DNA, the CDR3 is TGTGCCAGCAGCTCCCGGGACAGCTACAATGAGCAGTTCTTC. V usage is TRBV11-3 and J usage is TRBJ2-1; 7 bases map to TRBD1. This CDR3 is built from 14 residues. CDR1 SGHNT and CDR2 YENEEA come from the germline V gene. The J segment lost 3 bases and the V segment lost 4 bases, leaving 3 bases of the junction unmatched.

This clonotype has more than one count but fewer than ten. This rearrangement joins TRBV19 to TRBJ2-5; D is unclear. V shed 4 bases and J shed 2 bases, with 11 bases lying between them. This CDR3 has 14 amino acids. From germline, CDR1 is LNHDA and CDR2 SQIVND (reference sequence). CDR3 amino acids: CASSNRALQETQYF. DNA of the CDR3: TGTGCCAGTAGTAATAGGGCACTTCAAGAGACCCAGTACTTC.

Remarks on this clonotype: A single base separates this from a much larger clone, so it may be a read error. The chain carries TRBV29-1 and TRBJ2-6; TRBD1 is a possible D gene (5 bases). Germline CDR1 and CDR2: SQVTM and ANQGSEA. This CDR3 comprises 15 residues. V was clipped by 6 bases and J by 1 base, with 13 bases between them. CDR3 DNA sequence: TGCAGCGTCCAGGAAAGGGGTTCTGGGGCCAACGTCCTGACTTTC. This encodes CSVQERGSGANVLTF. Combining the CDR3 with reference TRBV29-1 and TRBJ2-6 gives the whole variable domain SAVISQKPSRDICQRGTSLTIQCQVDSQVTMMFWYRQQPGQSLTLIATANQGSEATYESGFVIDKFPISRPNLTFSTLTVSNMSPEDSSIYLCSVQERGSGANVLTFGAGSRLTVL.

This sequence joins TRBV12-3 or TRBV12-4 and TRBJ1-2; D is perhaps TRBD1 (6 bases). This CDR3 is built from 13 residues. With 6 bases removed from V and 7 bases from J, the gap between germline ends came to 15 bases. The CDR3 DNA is TGTGCCAGCAGCCTGGGCGGGGGCGGTGGCTACACCTTC. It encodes CASSLGGGGGYTF.

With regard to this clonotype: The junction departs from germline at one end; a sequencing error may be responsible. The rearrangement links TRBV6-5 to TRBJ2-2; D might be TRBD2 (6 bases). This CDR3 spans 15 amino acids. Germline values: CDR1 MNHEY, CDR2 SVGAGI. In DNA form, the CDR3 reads TGTGCCAGCTCCGAAGCGGCGGGGAACGCCGGGGAGCTGTTTTTT. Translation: CASSEAAGNAGELFF.

The CDR3 is CASSIGGPSTDTQYF. CDR3 DNA: TGTGCCAGTAGTATAGGGGGTCCCAGCACAGATACGCAGTATTTT. The chain has TRBV19 and TRBJ2-3; D is undetermined. The CDR3 length is 15 residues. Germline V gene sequence: CDR1 LNHDA, CDR2 SQIVND (reference sequence). Trimming cost V 1 base and J 0 bases, with 8 bases left between them.

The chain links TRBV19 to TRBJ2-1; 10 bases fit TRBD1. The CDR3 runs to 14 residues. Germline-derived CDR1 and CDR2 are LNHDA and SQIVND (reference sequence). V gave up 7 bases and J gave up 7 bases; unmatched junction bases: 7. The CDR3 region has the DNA TGTGCCAGTAAGGGGACAGGGGTGGGGAATGAGCAGTTCTTC. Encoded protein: CASKGTGVGNEQFF.

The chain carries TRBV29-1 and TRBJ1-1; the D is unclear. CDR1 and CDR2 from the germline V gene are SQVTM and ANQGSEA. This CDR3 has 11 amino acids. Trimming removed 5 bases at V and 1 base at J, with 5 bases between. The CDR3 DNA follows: TGCAGCGTTACTAGGAACACTGAAGCTTTCTTT. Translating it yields CSVTRNTEAFF.

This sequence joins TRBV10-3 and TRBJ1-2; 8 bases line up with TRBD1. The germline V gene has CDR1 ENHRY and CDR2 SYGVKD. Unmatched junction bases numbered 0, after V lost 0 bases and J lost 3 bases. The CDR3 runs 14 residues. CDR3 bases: TGTGCCATCAGTGAGTCGACAGGGGACTATGGCTACACCTTC. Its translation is CAISESTGDYGYTF.

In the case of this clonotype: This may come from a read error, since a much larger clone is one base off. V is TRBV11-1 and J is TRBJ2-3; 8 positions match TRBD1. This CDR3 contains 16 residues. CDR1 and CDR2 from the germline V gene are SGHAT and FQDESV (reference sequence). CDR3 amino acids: CASSLAGRGRGDTQCF. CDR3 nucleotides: TGTGCCAGCAGCTTAGCTGGCAGGGGGCGGGGAGATACGCAGTGTTTT.

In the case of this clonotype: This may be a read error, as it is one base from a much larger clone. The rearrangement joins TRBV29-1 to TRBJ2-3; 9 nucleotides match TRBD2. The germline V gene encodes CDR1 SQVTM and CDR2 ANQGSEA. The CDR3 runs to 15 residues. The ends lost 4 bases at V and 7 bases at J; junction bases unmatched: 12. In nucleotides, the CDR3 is TGCAGCGTTGGATTCGGCGGGGGGGCCGGGTATACGCAGTATTTT. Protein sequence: CSVGFGGGAGYTQYF.

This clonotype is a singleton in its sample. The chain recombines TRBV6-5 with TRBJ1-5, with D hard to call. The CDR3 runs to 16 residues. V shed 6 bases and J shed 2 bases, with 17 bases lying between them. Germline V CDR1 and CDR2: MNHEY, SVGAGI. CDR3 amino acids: CASSHPGGRGNQPQHF. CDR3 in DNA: TGTGCCAGCAGCCACCCGGGTGGGCGGGGCAATCAGCCCCAGCATTTT.

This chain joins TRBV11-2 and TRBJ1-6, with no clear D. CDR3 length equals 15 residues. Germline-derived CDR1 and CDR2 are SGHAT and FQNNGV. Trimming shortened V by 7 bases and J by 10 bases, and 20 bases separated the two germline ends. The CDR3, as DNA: TGTGCCAGCACCCACTCCGACGGGGTGGCCTCACCCCTCCACTTT. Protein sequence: CASTHSDGVASPLHF.

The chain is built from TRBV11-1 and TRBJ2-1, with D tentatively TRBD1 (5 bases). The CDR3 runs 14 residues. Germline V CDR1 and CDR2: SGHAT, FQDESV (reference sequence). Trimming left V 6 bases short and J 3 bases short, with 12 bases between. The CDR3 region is CASSYRSGYNEQFF. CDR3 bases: TGTGCCAGCAGTTACAGGTCAGGCTACAATGAGCAGTTCTTC.

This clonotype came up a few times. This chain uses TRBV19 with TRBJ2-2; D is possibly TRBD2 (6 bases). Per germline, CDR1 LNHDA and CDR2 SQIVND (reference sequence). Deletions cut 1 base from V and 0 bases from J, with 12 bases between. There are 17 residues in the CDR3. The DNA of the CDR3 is TGTGCCAGTAGTATAGCGGTCGGGGGTCCGAACACCGGGGAGCTGTTTTTT. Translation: CASSIAVGGPNTGELFF.

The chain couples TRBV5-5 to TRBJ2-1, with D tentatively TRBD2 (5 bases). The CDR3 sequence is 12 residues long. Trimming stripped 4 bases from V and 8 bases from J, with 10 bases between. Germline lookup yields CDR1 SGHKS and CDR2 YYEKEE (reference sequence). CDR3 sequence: CASSPGLHEQFF. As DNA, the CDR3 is TGTGCCAGCAGCCCCGGACTCCATGAGCAGTTCTTC.

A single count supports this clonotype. CDR3 protein: CSVVTSGGVSGELFF. The DNA of the CDR3 is TGCAGCGTTGTGACTAGCGGGGGGGTTTCGGGGGAGCTGTTTTTT. The chain links TRBV29-1 to TRBJ2-2; 14 nucleotides align to TRBD2. CDR1 is SQVTM and CDR2 is ANQGSEA in the germline V gene. The V segment lost 4 bases and the J segment 8 bases; nucleotides outside the gene matches: 6. CDR3 length equals 15 residues.

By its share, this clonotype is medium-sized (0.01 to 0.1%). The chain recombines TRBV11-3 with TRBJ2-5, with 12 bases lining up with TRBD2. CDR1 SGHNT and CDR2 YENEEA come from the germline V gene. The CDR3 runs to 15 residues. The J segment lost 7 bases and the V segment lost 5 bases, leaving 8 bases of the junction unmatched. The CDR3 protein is CASSPSGGEVGTQYF. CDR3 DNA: TGTGCCAGCAGCCCTAGCGGGGGGGAAGTTGGGACCCAGTACTTC.

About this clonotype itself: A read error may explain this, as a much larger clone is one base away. The CDR3 region has the DNA TGCAGCGCCCAGGGGCCCTCCAACGAGCAGTACTTC. Amino acid sequence: CSAQGPSNEQYF. The chain joins TRBV29-1 to TRBJ2-7, with D possibly matching TRBD1 (6 bases). This CDR3 has 12 amino acids. Germline V gene lookup returns CDR1 SQVTM and CDR2 ANQGSEA.

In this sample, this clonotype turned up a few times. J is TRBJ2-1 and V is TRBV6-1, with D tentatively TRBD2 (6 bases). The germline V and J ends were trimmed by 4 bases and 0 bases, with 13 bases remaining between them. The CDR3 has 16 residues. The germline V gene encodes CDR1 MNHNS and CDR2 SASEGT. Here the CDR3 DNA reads TGTGCCAGCAGTGGTCGACTAGGGAGCTCCTACAATGAGCAGTTCTTC. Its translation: CASSGRLGSSYNEQFF.

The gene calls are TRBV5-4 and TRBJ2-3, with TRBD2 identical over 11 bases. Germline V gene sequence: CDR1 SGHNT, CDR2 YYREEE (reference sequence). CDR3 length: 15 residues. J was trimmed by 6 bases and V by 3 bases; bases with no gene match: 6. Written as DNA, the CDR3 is TGTGCCAGCAGCTCCATAGCGGGGGGGGGTGATACGCAGTATTTT. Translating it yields CASSSIAGGGDTQYF.

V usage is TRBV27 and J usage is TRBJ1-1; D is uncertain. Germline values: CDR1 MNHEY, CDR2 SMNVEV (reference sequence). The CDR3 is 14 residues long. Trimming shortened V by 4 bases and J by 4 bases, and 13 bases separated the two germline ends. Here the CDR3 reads CASSWVKGSTEAFF. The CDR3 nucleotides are TGTGCCAGCAGTTGGGTTAAGGGTTCCACTGAAGCTTTCTTT.

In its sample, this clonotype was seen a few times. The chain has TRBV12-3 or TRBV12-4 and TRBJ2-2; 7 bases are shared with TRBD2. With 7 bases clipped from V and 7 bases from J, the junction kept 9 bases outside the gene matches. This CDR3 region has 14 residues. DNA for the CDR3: TGTGCCAGCAAGTCCAGCGGGGACGGCGGGGAGCTGTTTTTT. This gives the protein CASKSSGDGGELFF.